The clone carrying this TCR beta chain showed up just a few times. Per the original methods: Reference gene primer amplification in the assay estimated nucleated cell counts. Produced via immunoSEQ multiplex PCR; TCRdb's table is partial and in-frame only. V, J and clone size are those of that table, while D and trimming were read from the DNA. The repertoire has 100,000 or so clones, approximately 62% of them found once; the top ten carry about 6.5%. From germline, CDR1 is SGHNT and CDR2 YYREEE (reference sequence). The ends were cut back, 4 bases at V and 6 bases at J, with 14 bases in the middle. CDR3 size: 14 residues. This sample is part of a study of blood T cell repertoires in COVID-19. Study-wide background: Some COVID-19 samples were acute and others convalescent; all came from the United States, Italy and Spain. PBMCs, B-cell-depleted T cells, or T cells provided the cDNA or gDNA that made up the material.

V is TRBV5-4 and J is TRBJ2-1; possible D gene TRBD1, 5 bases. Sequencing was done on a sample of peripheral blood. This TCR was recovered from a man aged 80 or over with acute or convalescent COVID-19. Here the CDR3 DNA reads TGTGCCAGCAGCCCTGGTGGGGCGCCCAATGAGCAGTTCTTC. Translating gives CASSPGGAPNEQFF.